This TCR beta chain is drawn from a study of blood T cell repertoires in COVID-19. Looking at the study overall: Samples came from the United States, Italy and Spain, spanning acute and convalescent COVID-19. T cells, B-cell-depleted T cells, or PBMCs provided the cDNA or gDNA that served as material.

In the study's own analysis: Counts of nucleated cells, estimated from reference gene primer amplification, were obtained. Assay used: immunoSEQ multiplex PCR; TCRdb lists only in-frame clones, some missing. That table supplies the V and J calls and clone size; D and trimming were determined from the DNA. The sample contains about 30,000 clones, 80% of which appear only once. The CDR3 sequence is 15 residues long. Germline loops: CDR1 KGHSH, CDR2 LQKENI. After removal of 6 bases from V and 4 bases from J, the junction contained 8 bases not matched to a gene. This clone showed up just a few times. V is TRBV18 and J is TRBJ2-1; 8 bases are shared with TRBD2. The sample comprised peripheral blood. The TCR originated in a man at least 80 years old with acute or convalescent COVID-19. DNA of the CDR3: TGTGCCAGCTCGGGGACTAGTCCCCCTTACAATGAGCAGTTCTTC. Translated: CASSGTSPPYNEQFF.